This T cell receptor beta chain stems from a study of shared clonotypes between healthy human individuals (dated by TCRdb to about 2020). Context from the whole study: A couple of women and a few men aged 18 to 49 years were included in the cohort. Blood TCR repertoires of about 5 healthy adults were deeply sequenced to estimate repertoire size and the extent of clonotype sharing between individuals. Different laboratories and diverse techniques were used to prepare libraries and sequence TCR repertoires, to increase sequencing depth and limit assay-specific biases. Per donor, leukapheresis produced somewhere between about 0.85 and 10 billion PBMCs.

General findings and caveats noted by the study authors: Sampling was limited to blood, and TCR repertoires in tissue likely differ from TCR repertoires in blood. Pairwise subsampling led to the expectation that sequencing depth would affect the degree of clonotype sharing among donors. The genetic and exposure-history diversity represented was limited by the small number of donors.

TCR CDR3 regions were amplified from genomic DNA by multiplex PCR using the deep immunoSEQ assay. Extracted genomic DNA from each cell subset was spread evenly across all wells of several immunoSEQ 96-well plates, with each plate serving as a replicate. For unsorted PBMC, roughly 330 ng of genomic DNA, equivalent to around 33,000 T cell genomes, went into each replicate PCR. Ten immunoSEQ deep assay plates were used to sequence the unsorted PBMC genomic DNA. Purified libraries were measured with a Qubit 3.0 fluorometer, size-checked on a Bioanalyzer 2100, and measured again with the KAPA Library Quantification kit. A separate single-read 150-cycle Illumina NextSeq 550 flow cell was used to sequence each immunoSEQ 96-well plate. The authors' pipeline ran thus. Because only junctional sequences without quality scores were contained in the immunoSEQ output, filtering matching that applied to full-length reads could not be performed. Sequences were annotated with PyIR, a Python wrapper for IgBLAST v1.9, and V/J genes and CDR3 were assigned using IMGT germline references. Reads were filtered out if the reads had weak V/J assignments (E-value above 1e-6), no CDR3, stop codons, out-of-frame junctions, or ambiguous translated residues. V3J clonotypes were defined by identical inferred V gene, J gene, and CDR3 amino acid sequence. To compute the percentage overlap between repertoires, the number of shared unique clonotypes was divided by the size of the smaller repertoire. Repertoire richness was assessed with RTK rarefaction, the Chao1 estimator, and Recon v2.1 estimates of unobserved clonotypes. In its TCRdb copy, this immuneACCESS table keeps in-frame sequences only and misses some clones. Where compared with another copy, unresolved V genes explain less than half of these, and the others have no known cause. The V and J calls and clone size come from that table; D and trimming were worked out from the DNA. This sample comprises over 400,000 clones, almost 80% of them detected only once. The ten largest account for 12% of the sample.

The germline V gene gives CDR1 as MRHNA and CDR2 as SNTAGT. Including the terminal cysteine and phenylalanine, the CDR3 comprises 13 residues. The retained sequence is limited to the CDR3, 39 bases, with the frame set at the first base. V is cut back by 6 bases and J by 4 bases, with 2 bases in the junction unmatched. The donors were healthy, HIV-negative adults who had no recently reported acute infections or vaccinations. Every donor was a Caucasian adult residing in Nashville, Tennessee, USA. For unsorted samples, approximately 81 million PBMCs were counted, and genomic DNA was extracted using the QIAamp DNA Blood Mini kit. Blood was obtained by leukapheresis, after which PBMCs were separated by Ficoll-Histopaque density gradient centrifugation and cryopreserved in liquid nitrogen vapor phase. Concerning this clone: Its antigen remains undetermined. No per-base quality is available; no much larger clone lies one base away.

The chain is made from TRBV6-4 and TRBJ2-2, with TRBD1 matching 7 junction bases. The origin of this receptor is a woman in her 40s in good health. Some clones in this sample may be carry-over from other donors' samples. The sample consisted of PBMCs. The CDR3 sequence is CASRQGTTGELFF. In nucleotide form, the sequence is TGTGCCAGCAGACAGGGGACCACCGGGGAGCTGTTTTTT.